The 7 T cell receptor beta chains below were found in one sample sequenced in a study of CD8 T cells in Susac syndrome. A quantity of about 0.5 to 1 ug RNA underwent reverse transcription using random hexamers. In TCRdb, the immunoSEQ multiplex PCR reads were re-called with MiXCR into one record per CDR3 protein. The sample contains 160,000 or so distinct CDR3 sequences, approximately 93% of which appear only once. The sample comprised CD4+ T cells from PBMCs. The source of these receptors is a human donor with multiple sclerosis.

The chain combines TRBV29-1 with TRBJ2-5; D not resolved. V was cut by 7 bases and J by 3 bases, with 9 bases left in between. The CDR3 runs to 11 residues. Germline lookup yields CDR1 SQVTM and CDR2 ANQGSEA. CDR3 coding DNA: TGCAGCGCTTCTAGGGAAGAGACCCAGTACTTC. It codes for CSASREETQYF.

The chain employs TRBV4-1 and TRBJ1-5, with 9 bases fitting TRBD1. The CDR3 extends over 15 amino acids. Germline CDR1 is MGHRA and CDR2 is YSYEKL. The trim removed 2 bases at V and 4 bases at J, leaving 3 bases unmatched. The CDR3 reads CASSQPGTGNQPQHF. Here the CDR3 DNA reads TGCGCCAGCAGCCAACCCGGGACAGGGAATCAGCCCCAGCATTTT.

The chain recombines TRBV12-3 or TRBV12-4 with TRBJ2-7; TRBD1 agrees at 7 bases. The CDR3 runs 15 residues. Trimming cost V 6 bases and J 5 bases; bases outside gene matches: 13. The DNA for the CDR3 is TGTGCCAGCAGGCAGGGACAGACCCCCACCAACGAGCAGTACTTC. This sequence encodes CASRQGQTPTNEQYF.

The gene calls are TRBV30 and TRBJ2-2; 7 bases line up with TRBD2. CDR1 is GTSNPN, CDR2 SVGIG, per germline (reference sequence). Trimming cost V 1 base and J 4 bases; bases outside gene matches: 9. This CDR3 has 16 residues. The CDR3 DNA reads TGTGCCTGGAGTGGTTCCGCGGGAGCCCTCACCGGGGAGCTGTTTTTT. Translating gives CAWSGSAGALTGELFF.

CDR3 protein: CASSLQNYGYTF. CDR3 bases: TGTGCCAGCAGCTTACAGAACTATGGCTACACCTTC. The chain carries TRBV7-2 and TRBJ1-2; D not certain. The CDR3 runs to 12 residues. Per germline, CDR1 SGHTA and CDR2 FQGNSA. V was pared by 2 bases and J by 2 bases, with 3 bases between.

The chain couples TRBV5-1 to TRBJ1-1; weak D call: TRBD1 (5 bases). Germline assignment: CDR1 SGHRS and CDR2 YFSETQ. Trimming pared 6 bases from V and 2 bases from J, leaving 11 bases between. This CDR3 spans 13 amino acids. The CDR3 DNA sequence: TGCGCCAGCACGACAGACGCAAACACTGAAGCTTTCTTT. Residues: CASTTDANTEAFF.

The gene calls are TRBV4-1 and TRBJ2-5; the D is unclear. V was cut by 1 base and J by 4 bases, with 16 bases left in between. Germline loops: CDR1 MGHRA, CDR2 YSYEKL. CDR3 length: 16 amino acids. CDR3 amino acids: CASSQVRSRTIETQYF. The CDR3 coding sequence is TGCGCCAGCAGCCAAGTTAGATCTCGGACCATAGAGACCCAGTACTTC.